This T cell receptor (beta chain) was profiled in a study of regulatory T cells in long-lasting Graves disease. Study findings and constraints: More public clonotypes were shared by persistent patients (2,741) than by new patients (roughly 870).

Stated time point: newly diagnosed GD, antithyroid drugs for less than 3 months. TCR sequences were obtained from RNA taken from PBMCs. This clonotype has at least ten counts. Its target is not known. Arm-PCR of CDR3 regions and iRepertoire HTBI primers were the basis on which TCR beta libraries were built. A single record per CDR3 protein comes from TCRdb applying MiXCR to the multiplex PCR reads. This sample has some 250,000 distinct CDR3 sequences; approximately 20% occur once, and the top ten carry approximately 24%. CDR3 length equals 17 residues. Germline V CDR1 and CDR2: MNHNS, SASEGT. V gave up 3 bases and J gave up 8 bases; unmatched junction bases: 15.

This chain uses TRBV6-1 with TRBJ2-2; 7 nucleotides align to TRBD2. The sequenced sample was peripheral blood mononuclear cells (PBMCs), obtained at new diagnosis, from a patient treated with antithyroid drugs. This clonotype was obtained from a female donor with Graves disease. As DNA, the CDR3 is TGTGCCAGCAGTGAGCCCTCGGCGGGAGTGACACGGGGGGAGCTGTTTTTT. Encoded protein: CASSEPSAGVTRGELFF.